What follows are 27 T cell receptor beta chains derived from one specimen sequenced in a study of cytomegalovirus exposure and HLA in healthy donors. The PCR used 60 Vbeta and 13 Jbeta primers. Generated by immunoSEQ multiplex PCR, the TCRdb table keeps only in-frame clones and is missing some. The sample lists over 200,000 clones; about 80% were seen once. Sequencing input: PBMCs. Receptors were obtained from a woman between 40 and 50 years old in good health and CMV-seronegative.

V is TRBV7-9 and J is TRBJ2-1, with 8 bases identical to TRBD1. CDR1 and CDR2 from the germline V gene are SEHNR and FQNEAQ (reference sequence). V dropped 5 bases and J dropped 1; count of bases not matched to a gene: 4. The CDR3 extends over 15 amino acids. The CDR3 reads CASSRTGHSYNEQFF. CDR3 coding DNA: TGTGCCAGCAGCCGGACAGGGCATTCCTACAATGAGCAGTTCTTC.

This clone was seen a single time. The J gene is TRBJ1-2, the V gene TRBV7-9; 12 positions agree with TRBD1. The junction had 5 bases not matched to a gene; V was cut back by 0 bases and J by 0 bases. CDR3 length: 18 amino acids. CDR1 is SEHNR, CDR2 FQNEAQ, per germline (reference sequence). The CDR3 loop reads CASSLAGTGGFANYGYTF. CDR3 sequence (DNA): TGTGCCAGCAGCTTAGCCGGGACAGGGGGCTTCGCTAACTATGGCTACACCTTC.

The V call is TRBV30, the J call TRBJ2-3, with D possibly matching TRBD2 (5 bases). V lost 8 bases and J 4 bases, leaving 13 bases between the germline ends. CDR3 size: 12 residues. Germline V gene data show CDR1 as GTSNPN and CDR2 as SVGIG (reference sequence). The CDR3: CARSTNPDTQYF. The DNA of the CDR3 is TGTGCCAGGTCGACTAACCCAGATACGCAGTATTTT.

J is TRBJ2-1 and V is TRBV11-3, with a possible D match to TRBD2 (7 bases). The CDR3 is 13 residues long. Trimming cost V 3 bases and J 9 bases, with 12 bases left between them. Germline V CDR1 and CDR2: SGHNT, YENEEA. The CDR3 spells CASSFYGGLEQFF. DNA for the CDR3: TGTGCCAGCAGCTTCTACGGGGGGCTTGAGCAGTTCTTC.

V gene TRBV7-9 combines with J gene TRBJ2-3; unclear D gene. Germline loops: CDR1 SEHNR, CDR2 FQNEAQ (reference sequence). CDR3 size: 14 residues. The V end lost 1 base, the J end lost 7 bases, and 12 bases lay between the germline ends. The CDR3 DNA reads TGTGCCAGCAGCTTAGGACTCACCGAGCATACGCAGTATTTT. Translation gives CASSLGLTEHTQYF.

For the CDR3, the DNA is TGCGCCAGCAGTTCCGACAGGTCCGCCTACGAGCAGTACTTC. This sequence encodes CASSSDRSAYEQYF. This chain connects TRBV5-1 to TRBJ2-7; possibly TRBD1 for D (6 bases). Germline CDR1 reads SGHRS; CDR2 reads YFSETQ. The CDR3 is 14 residues long. The V end was cut by 5 bases, the J end by 2 bases, with 14 bases between.

To note about this clone: This sample includes further DNA sequences coding for the same CDR3. The J gene is TRBJ2-3, the V gene TRBV9, with D uncertain. This CDR3 is built from 12 residues. The germline gives CDR1 SGDLS, CDR2 YYNGEE. V was trimmed by 0 bases and J by 3 bases, leaving 2 bases between them. The CDR3 is CASSVATDTQYF. The CDR3 bases are TGTGCCAGCAGCGTAGCTACAGATACGCAGTATTTT. The full variable domain, in which reference TRBV9 and TRBJ2-3 provide the parts outside the CDR3, is DSGVTQTPKHLITATGQRVTLRCSPRSGDLSVYWYQQSLDQGLQFLIQYYNGEERAKGNILERFSAQQFPDLHSELNLSSLELGDSALYFCASSVATDTQYFGPGTRLTVL.

The chain has TRBV19 and TRBJ1-1; 8 nucleotides match TRBD1. This CDR3 is 13 amino acids long. Losses at the gene ends were 4 bases for V and 4 bases for J; bases not matched to a gene: 2. From germline, CDR1 is LNHDA and CDR2 SQIVND (reference sequence). CDR3 DNA: TGTGCCAGTAGTACTACAGGGGGCACTGAAGCTTTCTTT. Amino acid sequence: CASSTTGGTEAFF.

In this sample, this clone turned up once. The V gene is TRBV5-1, the J gene TRBJ2-5; 10 nucleotides agree with TRBD2. The germline V gene encodes CDR1 SGHRS and CDR2 YFSETQ. The CDR3 covers 15 residues. V dropped 3 bases and J dropped 3; count of bases not matched to a gene: 5. CDR3 region: CASSYAGTSEETQYF. The CDR3 DNA is TGCGCCAGCAGCTACGCCGGGACTAGCGAAGAGACCCAGTACTTC.

The table lists this clone with a count of one. V and J are TRBV27 and TRBJ2-7; a weak D match, TRBD1 (6 bases). CDR1 is MNHEY, CDR2 SMNVEV, per germline (reference sequence). CDR3 size: 12 residues. The V end lost 6 bases, the J end lost 5 bases, and 11 bases lay between the germline ends. The DNA for the CDR3 is TGTGCCAGCAGCAGGGGAGTTAACGAGCAGTACTTC. This encodes CASSRGVNEQYF.

The chain carries TRBV18 and TRBJ2-3; D gene uncertain. Germline assignment: CDR1 KGHSH and CDR2 LQKENI. The CDR3 totals 13 residues. V lost 6 bases to trimming and J lost 1 base, with 8 bases between them. CDR3 protein: CASSQLGTDTQYF. The CDR3 nucleotides read TGTGCCAGCTCCCAGCTAGGCACAGATACGCAGTATTTT.

The rearrangement links TRBV5-6 to TRBJ1-1, with D possibly matching TRBD1 (6 bases). The CDR3 runs to 16 residues. In germline, CDR1 is SGHDT, CDR2 YYEEEE. Trimming shortened V by 0 bases and J by 4 bases, and 16 bases separated the two germline ends. The CDR3 DNA reads TGTGCCAGCAGCTTGGTGGGGGCAGGGGAAGTCACTGAAGCTTTCTTT. The encoded protein is CASSLVGAGEVTEAFF.

CDR3 bases: TGTGCCAGCAGCGTAGGTGGCGGGGGCTCCTACGAGCAGTACTTC. Its translation is CASSVGGGGSYEQYF. This chain joins TRBV9 and TRBJ2-7; 7 nucleotides align to TRBD2. The CDR3 length is 15 residues. V lost 0 bases to trimming and J lost 0 bases; unmatched junction nucleotides: 3. The germline V gene encodes CDR1 SGDLS and CDR2 YYNGEE.

This sequence joins TRBV15 and TRBJ1-1; 10 nucleotides agree with TRBD1. The ends lost 8 bases at V and 6 bases at J; junction bases unmatched: 6. CDR1 LNHNV and CDR2 YYDKDF come from the germline V gene (reference sequence). The CDR3 has 13 residues. The CDR3 nucleotides read TGTGCCACCGCTAGGGACAGGGGCGCTGAAGCTTTCTTT. This gives the protein CATARDRGAEAFF.

This chain connects TRBV5-6 to TRBJ2-1; 15 nucleotides agree with TRBD2. This CDR3 is built from 18 residues. V gave up 0 bases and J gave up 4 bases; unmatched junction bases: 5. Germline CDR1 is SGHDT and CDR2 is YYEEEE. CDR3 amino acids: CASSLDGLAGGPYNEQFF. In nucleotides, the CDR3 is TGTGCCAGCAGCTTGGACGGACTAGCGGGGGGGCCATACAATGAGCAGTTCTTC.

This sequence joins TRBV27 and TRBJ2-2, with 8 bases fitting TRBD1. From germline, CDR1 is MNHEY and CDR2 SMNVEV (reference sequence). V gave up 3 bases and J gave up 5 bases; unmatched junction bases: 5. This CDR3 is 15 amino acids long. DNA for the CDR3: TGTGCCAGCAGTTTGGTCAGGGGGCTAACCGGGGAGCTGTTTTTT. This gives the protein CASSLVRGLTGELFF.

The gene calls are TRBV18 and TRBJ2-6; the D gene is possibly TRBD2 (6 bases). Looked up from germline, CDR1 is KGHSH and CDR2 is LQKENI. Trimming shortened V by 3 bases and J by 0 bases, and 9 bases separated the two germline ends. The CDR3 contains 16 residues. The CDR3 sequence is CASSPGLSSGANVLTF. CDR3 DNA: TGTGCCAGCTCACCGGGACTTTCCTCTGGGGCCAACGTCCTGACTTTC. The entire variable domain, with the rest obtained from reference TRBV18 and TRBJ2-6, is as follows: NAGVMQNPRHLVRRRGQEARLRCSPMKGHSHVYWYRQLPEEGLKFMVYLQKENIIDESGMPKERFSAEFPKEGPSILRIQQVVRGDSAAYFCASSPGLSSGANVLTFGAGSRLTVL.

The chain recombines TRBV6-1 with TRBJ2-2, with TRBD1 matching 10 bases. The V gene's germline CDR1 is MNHNS and CDR2 SASEGT. Trimming took 3 bases from V and 2 from J; bases not matched to a gene: 15. The CDR3 is made up of 20 amino acids. This CDR3 reads CASSDPSGTGDGVNTGELFF. In DNA, the CDR3 is TGTGCCAGCAGTGACCCCTCCGGGACAGGGGATGGGGTTAACACCGGGGAGCTGTTTTTT.

This clone was recorded a few times. The chain employs TRBV7-9 and TRBJ2-7; the D is unclear. CDR1 SEHNR and CDR2 FQNEAQ come from the germline V gene (reference sequence). With 3 bases removed from V and 2 bases from J, the gap between germline ends came to 8 bases. This CDR3 has 13 amino acids. CDR3 amino acids: CASSLTATYEQYF. In DNA, the CDR3 is TGTGCCAGCAGCTTGACTGCGACCTACGAGCAGTACTTC.

This sequence joins TRBV4-2 and TRBJ2-1; 9 bases fit TRBD2. The germline gives CDR1 LGHNA, CDR2 YNFKEQ. This CDR3 has 15 amino acids. The V gene end was trimmed by 1 base and the J gene end by 6 bases; junction bases not matched to a gene: 4. The CDR3 bases are TGTGCCAGCAGCCAAGGAGCGGGGGGAACCAATGAGCAGTTCTTC. This codes for CASSQGAGGTNEQFF.

V usage is TRBV7-2 and J usage is TRBJ2-5, with 10 positions matching TRBD1. Germline V gives CDR1 SGHTA, CDR2 FQGNSA. The CDR3 contains 15 residues. The trim removed 4 bases at V and 4 bases at J, leaving 6 bases unmatched. The CDR3 coding sequence is TGTGCCAGCAGCTACGGGACAGGGGTTGGAGAGACCCAGTACTTC. It yields the protein CASSYGTGVGETQYF.

The rearrangement joins TRBV4-1 to TRBJ1-2; D may be TRBD1 (5 bases). CDR3 length: 18 amino acids. V lost 4 bases to trimming and J lost 3 bases, with 24 bases between them. Per germline, CDR1 MGHRA and CDR2 YSYEKL. The CDR3 nucleotides read TGCGCCAGCAGCCCACGACCCATATTACGGGGGGGGGACTATGGCTACACCTTC. It encodes CASSPRPILRGGDYGYTF.

The chain is built from TRBV7-9 and TRBJ2-3; 8 bases fit TRBD1. The CDR3 extends over 15 amino acids. Germline V lookup: CDR1 SEHNR, CDR2 FQNEAQ (reference sequence). Trimming at V came to 5 bases and at J to 2 bases, leaving 6 bases not matched to a gene. CDR3 region: CASSLGQAYTDTQYF. CDR3 DNA: TGTGCCAGCAGCCTGGGACAGGCGTACACAGATACGCAGTATTTT.

A single count supports this clone. The chain uses TRBV5-1 and TRBJ2-3; possibly TRBD1 for D (6 bases). V lost 1 base and J 3 bases, leaving 12 bases between the germline ends. The CDR3 has 15 residues. The germline V gene encodes CDR1 SGHRS and CDR2 YFSETQ. The DNA of the CDR3 is TGCGCCAGCAGCTTGAGGAGTAGGGGGACAGATACGCAGTATTTT. Its translation: CASSLRSRGTDTQYF.

The CDR3 nucleotides read TGTGCCAGCAGCACCATGACGGGACTTAATGAAAAACTGTTTTTT. Translation: CASSTMTGLNEKLFF. The chain is built from TRBV9 and TRBJ1-4, with D possibly TRBD1 on 5 matching bases. Deletions cut 4 bases from V and 4 bases from J, with 14 bases between. Germline V lookup: CDR1 SGDLS, CDR2 YYNGEE. The CDR3 is 15 residues long. Looking up the rest from reference TRBV9 and TRBJ1-4 gives the full variable domain: DSGVTQTPKHLITATGQRVTLRCSPRSGDLSVYWYQQSLDQGLQFLIQYYNGEERAKGNILERFSAQQFPDLHSELNLSSLELGDSALYFCASSTMTGLNEKLFFGSGTQLSVL.

The chain joins TRBV9 to TRBJ2-7; TRBD2 aligns across 9 bases. The CDR3 contains 15 residues. Germline V lookup: CDR1 SGDLS, CDR2 YYNGEE. Unmatched junction bases numbered 4, after V lost 3 bases and J lost 0 bases. The CDR3 spells CASSAGGGGSYEQYF. CDR3 bases: TGTGCCAGCAGCGCCGGCGGGGGGGGCTCCTACGAGCAGTACTTC.

CDR3 DNA sequence: TGTGCCAGTAGTATTAAGTCGGGGGACCAGCAGTACTTC. Its translation: CASSIKSGDQQYF. The rearrangement joins TRBV19 to TRBJ2-7; D perhaps matches TRBD2 (6 bases). Per the germline V gene, CDR1 is LNHDA and CDR2 is SQIVND (reference sequence). V shed 3 bases and J shed 8 bases, with 14 bases lying between them. This CDR3 comprises 13 residues.